Listed below are T cell receptor beta chains from one sample, sequenced in a study of radiation and T cells in renal cell carcinoma. Method: immunoSEQ multiplex PCR; TCRdb's copy keeps in-frame clones and lacks some. The table lists approximately 150,000 clones, 86% of them singletons. Sequencing was performed on blood, taken from a patient whose treatment included radiotherapy and nephrectomy. These receptor sequences come from a woman aged 45 to 65 with renal cell carcinoma. Both conserved end residues are part of each CDR3. D genes are given only for firm matches. Some rows have no size entry. The others give once, few or many, or a class for an expanded clone.

CDR3 DNA	CDR3 protein	clone size	V gene	J gene	D gene
TGTGCCAGCAGTCCTGGGACAGGCTACAATCAGCCCCAGCATTTT	CASSPGTGYNQPQHF	NA	TRBV6-6	TRBJ1-5	TRBD1
TGTGCCAGCAGGTCAGGGTCTGCGAACACTGAAGCTTTCTTT	CASRSGSANTEAFF	NA	TRBV7-2	TRBJ1-1	NA
TGTGCCAGCAGTGGGGGTGGTTCACCCCTCCACTTT	CASSGGGSPLHF	once	TRBV27	TRBJ1-6	NA
TGTGCCTGGAGTGGCGGGGAGACTAATGAAAAACTGTTTTTT	CAWSGGETNEKLFF	NA	TRBV30	TRBJ1-4	NA
TGTGCCAGCGATGACGGACCGGGCTATGGCTACACCTTC	CASDDGPGYGYTF	few	TRBV28	TRBJ1-2	NA
TGTGCCAGCAGCGTAGGGGGTAGCAATCAGCCCCAGCATTTT	CASSVGGSNQPQHF	NA	TRBV7-8	TRBJ1-5	NA
TGCGCCAGCAGCTTGGTAGGCGGGGTCTCCTACAATGAGCAGTTCTTC	CASSLVGGVSYNEQFF	NA	TRBV5-1	TRBJ2-1	NA
TGCACCAGCAGCCGTTATAGCGGGGGCCGTCAAGAGACCCAGTACTTC	CTSSRYSGGRQETQYF	NA	TRBV1	TRBJ2-5	NA
TGTGCCAGCACTCGGGTCGGACGACGCTCCTCAGATACGCAGTATTTT	CASTRVGRRSSDTQYF	NA	TRBV2	TRBJ2-3	NA
TGTGCCAGCAGCTTGGCAGCTGGGTTGTCCTACGAGCAGTACTTC	CASSLAAGLSYEQYF	NA	TRBV5-4	TRBJ2-7	NA
TGTGCCAGCAGTAGGACCGAGCGAACCTACGAGCAGTACTTC	CASSRTERTYEQYF	NA	TRBV11-2	TRBJ2-7	NA
TGTGCCAGCGCACCGGGACATTTGAACACTGAAGCTTTCTTT	CASAPGHLNTEAFF	NA	TRBV18	TRBJ1-1	NA
TGTGCCAGCAGCTTGGAAGCAGGGAAATCGGAGACCCAGTACTTC	CASSLEAGKSETQYF	NA	TRBV5-4	TRBJ2-5	NA
TGTGCCAGCAGTTTTAGGCCAGGGGGTAGCACTGAAGCTTTCTTT	CASSFRPGGSTEAFF	NA	TRBV27	TRBJ1-1	TRBD1
TGTGCCACCCGGTGGGGAAACACCATATATTTT	CATRWGNTIYF	NA	TRBV6-5	TRBJ1-3	NA
TGTGCCAGCAGTTTCCGCATCGTTAGCAATCAGCCCCAGCATTTT	CASSFRIVSNQPQHF	once	TRBV28	TRBJ1-5	NA
TGTGCCAGCAGTGAGACAGACTACACAGATACGCAGTATTTT	CASSETDYTDTQYF	NA	TRBV27	TRBJ2-3	NA
TGTGCCTGGACCTTACCCGGGGGGTCCCCCTACGAGCAGTACTTC	CAWTLPGGSPYEQYF	NA	TRBV30	TRBJ2-7	TRBD2
TGTGCCAGCAGCTTAGATACGGGGGGCGGCTATGGCTACACCTTC	CASSLDTGGGYGYTF	NA	TRBV11-2	TRBJ1-2	NA
TGTGCCAGCAGCTTAATACAGGGGGGCAATGAGCAGTTCTTC	CASSLIQGGNEQFF	few	TRBV11-2	TRBJ2-1	TRBD1
TGTGCCAGCAGCGTCGGCCCGCTACCCTCAACTAATGAAAAACTGTTTTTT	CASSVGPLPSTNEKLFF	NA	TRBV9	TRBJ1-4	NA
TGCGCCAGCCCGCATCCCGGGACAGGGTACAATGAGCAGTTCTTC	CASPHPGTGYNEQFF	NA	TRBV23-1	TRBJ2-1	TRBD1
TGTGCCAGCAGCGTAGGTAGCGGGGGGGCCAACACCGGGGAGCTGTTTTTT	CASSVGSGGANTGELFF	NA	TRBV9	TRBJ2-2	TRBD2
TGTGCCAGCAGCTTAGGCCCAGGAATTGGCACTGAAGCTTTCTTT	CASSLGPGIGTEAFF	NA	TRBV7-2	TRBJ1-1	NA
TGTGCCAGCAGCAAGGGGGGGAACTATGGCTACACCTTC	CASSKGGNYGYTF	NA	TRBV11-2	TRBJ1-2	NA
TGTGCCAGCAGCGTAGAATCAGCAGGGTACAATGAGCAGTTCTTC	CASSVESAGYNEQFF	NA	TRBV9	TRBJ2-1	NA
TGTGCCAGCAGCCCTACTGGGGACAGGGGCCCTGAAGCTTTCTTT	CASSPTGDRGPEAFF	NA	TRBV6-1	TRBJ1-1	TRBD1
TGTGCCAGCAGGACCCGGGACAGGGGGCTCTACGAGCAGTACTTC	CASRTRDRGLYEQYF	NA	TRBV6-1	TRBJ2-7	TRBD1
TGTGCCAGCAGCGACCTGGGCCTTGGGAACTATGGCTACACCTTC	CASSDLGLGNYGYTF	NA	TRBV6-5	TRBJ1-2	NA
TGTGCCAGTAGTATTTCGGGGGGCAATCAGCCCCAGCATTTT	CASSISGGNQPQHF	NA	TRBV19	TRBJ1-5	NA
TGCGCCTGGAACCCAGCGGGGGTCACAGATACGCAGTATTTT	CAWNPAGVTDTQYF	NA	TRBV30	TRBJ2-3	TRBD2
TGTGCCAGCAGTTACTCGATCAGGGGGGGGAGCGGTGAGCAGTTCTTC	CASSYSIRGGSGEQFF	NA	TRBV6-5	TRBJ2-1	NA
TGTGCCATCAGTGTAGGACAGGGGGCTTCCTACGAGCAGTACTTC	CAISVGQGASYEQYF	NA	TRBV10-3	TRBJ2-7	TRBD1
TGTGCCAGCAGCCAGACAGGGTGGGGTGAAAAACTGTTTTTT	CASSQTGWGEKLFF	NA	TRBV7-2	TRBJ1-4	TRBD1
TGTGCCAGCAGCACCCTCGGGGCATACAATGAGCAGTTCTTC	CASSTLGAYNEQFF	NA	TRBV9	TRBJ2-1	NA
TGTGCCAGCAGGTCTCCGGCGGCAGGGACAAAGGTCAAATACGAGCAGTACTTC	CASRSPAAGTKVKYEQYF	NA	TRBV27	TRBJ2-7	NA
TGTGCCAGCAGCCCTAGCGGGGGGGCCCCAGATACGCAGTATTTT	CASSPSGGAPDTQYF	NA	TRBV27	TRBJ2-3	TRBD2
TGTGCCACCAGCGGTCGACAGGCGGATAACTATGGCTACACCTTC	CATSGRQADNYGYTF	NA	TRBV15	TRBJ1-2	NA
TGTGCCAGCAGTTACTCGCCGACAGGGGCCTACGAGCAGTACTTC	CASSYSPTGAYEQYF	NA	TRBV6-5	TRBJ2-7	TRBD1
TGTGCCAGCAGTTACCCTGGGGCCAACGTCCTGACTTTC	CASSYPGANVLTF	NA	TRBV6-6	TRBJ2-6	NA
TGTGCCAGCAGTATACAGGGTGCGAAATATACTGAAGCTTTCTTT	CASSIQGAKYTEAFF	NA	TRBV6-1	TRBJ1-1	NA
TGCGCCAGCAGACGCAGGGACCTGGACACTGAAGCTTTCTTT	CASRRRDLDTEAFF	NA	TRBV10-1	TRBJ1-1	NA
TGTGCCAGCAGCGTAGCCCAATCGAGTGAAAAACTGTTTTTT	CASSVAQSSEKLFF	NA	TRBV9	TRBJ1-4	NA
TGTGCCAGTAGGCCGAAACCGACGGGTTTCTCCTACGAGCAGTACTTC	CASRPKPTGFSYEQYF	NA	TRBV19	TRBJ2-7	NA
TGTGCCAGCAGTTACGCAGGGACGAACACTGAAGCTTTCTTT	CASSYAGTNTEAFF	few	TRBV6-5	TRBJ1-1	NA
TGTGCCAGCAGCCAACAGGGGGCCTACGAGCAGTACTTC	CASSQQGAYEQYF	NA	TRBV5-4	TRBJ2-7	TRBD1
TGCGCCAGCAGCCCTGATGAGGCAGATACGCAGTATTTT	CASSPDEADTQYF	NA	TRBV5-1	TRBJ2-3	NA
TGTGCCAGCTCACCCCAAGAGACCCAGTACTTC	CASSPQETQYF	NA	TRBV18	TRBJ2-5	NA
TGTGCCAGCAGCTTGAAGGGACAGGGTAACGGGGAGCTGTTTTTT	CASSLKGQGNGELFF	NA	TRBV5-4	TRBJ2-2	TRBD1